This TCR beta chain is from a study of blood T cell repertoires in COVID-19. The CDR3 runs 15 residues. Germline CDR1 and CDR2: LNHDA and SQIVND (reference sequence). Trimming cost V 3 bases and J 6 bases, with 15 bases left between them. Under the authors' procedure: Amplification with reference gene primers provided the estimates of nucleated cell counts. TCRdb's table, derived via immunoSEQ multiplex PCR, lists solely in-frame clones and lacks some. Clone size and the V and J calls come from that table; the DNA yielded D and trimming. The sample consists of fewer than 500,000 clones, roughly 89% of them appearing once.

The chain carries TRBV19 and TRBJ1-5; D is possibly TRBD1 (6 bases). The sequenced material came from peripheral blood. This clonotype was obtained from a woman in her twenties or thirties with acute or convalescent COVID-19. The CDR3 region is CASSILGGGIQPQHF. In nucleotides, the CDR3 is TGTGCCAGTAGTATTTTGGGAGGGGGTATTCAGCCCCAGCATTTT.